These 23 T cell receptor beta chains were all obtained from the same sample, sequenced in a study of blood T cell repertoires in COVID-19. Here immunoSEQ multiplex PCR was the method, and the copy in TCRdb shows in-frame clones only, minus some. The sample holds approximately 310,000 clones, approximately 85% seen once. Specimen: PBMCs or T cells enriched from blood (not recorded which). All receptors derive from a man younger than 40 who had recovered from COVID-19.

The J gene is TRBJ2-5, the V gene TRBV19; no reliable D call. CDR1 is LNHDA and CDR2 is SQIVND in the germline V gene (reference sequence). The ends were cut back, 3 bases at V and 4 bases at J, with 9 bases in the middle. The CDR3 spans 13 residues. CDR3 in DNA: TGTGCCAGTAGTATCCAGGTTAGAGAGACCCAGTACTTC. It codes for CASSIQVRETQYF.

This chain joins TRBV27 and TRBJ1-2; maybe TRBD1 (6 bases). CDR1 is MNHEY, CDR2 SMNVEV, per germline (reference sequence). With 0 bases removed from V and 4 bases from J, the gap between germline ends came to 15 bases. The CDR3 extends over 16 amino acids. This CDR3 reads CASSLSTGNVGYGYTF. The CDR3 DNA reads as TGTGCCAGCAGTTTATCGACAGGAAACGTTGGCTATGGCTACACCTTC.

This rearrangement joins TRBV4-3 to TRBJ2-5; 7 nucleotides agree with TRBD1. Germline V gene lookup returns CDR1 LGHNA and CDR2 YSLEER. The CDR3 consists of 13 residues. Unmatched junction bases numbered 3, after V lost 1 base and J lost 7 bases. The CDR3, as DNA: TGCGCCAGCAGCCAAGGACAGGGTCGGACCCAGTACTTC. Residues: CASSQGQGRTQYF.

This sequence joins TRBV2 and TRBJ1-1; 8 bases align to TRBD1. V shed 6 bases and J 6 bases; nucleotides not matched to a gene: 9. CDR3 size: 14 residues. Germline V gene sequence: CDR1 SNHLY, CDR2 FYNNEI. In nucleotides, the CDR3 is TGTGCCAGCAGAAGAGACAGGGGCGGCGCTGAAGCTTTCTTT. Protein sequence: CASRRDRGGAEAFF. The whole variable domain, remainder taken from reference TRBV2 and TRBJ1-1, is EPEVTQTPSHQVTQMGQEVILRCVPISNHLYFYWYRQILGQKVEFLVSFYNNEISEKSEIFDDQFSVERPDGSNFTLKIRSTKLEDSAMYFCASRRDRGGAEAFFGQGTRLTVV.

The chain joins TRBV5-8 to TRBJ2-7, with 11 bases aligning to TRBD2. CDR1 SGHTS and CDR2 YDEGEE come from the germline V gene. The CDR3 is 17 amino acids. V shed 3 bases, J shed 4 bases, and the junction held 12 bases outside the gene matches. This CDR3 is CASSSHQTSGGFYEQYF. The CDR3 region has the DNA TGTGCCAGCAGCTCCCACCAAACTAGCGGGGGTTTTTACGAGCAGTACTTC.

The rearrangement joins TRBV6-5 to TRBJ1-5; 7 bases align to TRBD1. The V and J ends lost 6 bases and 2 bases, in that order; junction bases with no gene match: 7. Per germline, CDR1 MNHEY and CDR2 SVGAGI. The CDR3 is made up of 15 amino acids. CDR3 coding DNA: TGTGCCAGCAGCCCGAGTGACAGGGGCAATCAGCCCCAGCATTTT. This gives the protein CASSPSDRGNQPQHF.

Here the CDR3 reads CASSGTGGFSYGYTF. The DNA for the CDR3 is TGTGCCAGCAGCGGGACAGGGGGTTTCAGCTATGGCTACACCTTC. This chain joins TRBV5-6 and TRBJ1-2; 11 bases match TRBD1. The CDR3 covers 15 residues. After removal of 4 bases from V and 4 bases from J, the junction contained 6 bases not matched to a gene. Germline CDR1 is SGHDT and CDR2 is YYEEEE.

CDR3: CASSLVRYNEQFF. In DNA form, the CDR3 reads TGTGCCAGCAGCTTAGTGAGGTACAATGAGCAGTTCTTC. The rearrangement joins TRBV11-2 to TRBJ2-1; D unclear. Trimming removed 1 base from V and 4 bases from J, with 5 bases in between. The CDR3 extends over 13 amino acids. Per the germline V gene, CDR1 is SGHAT and CDR2 is FQNNGV.

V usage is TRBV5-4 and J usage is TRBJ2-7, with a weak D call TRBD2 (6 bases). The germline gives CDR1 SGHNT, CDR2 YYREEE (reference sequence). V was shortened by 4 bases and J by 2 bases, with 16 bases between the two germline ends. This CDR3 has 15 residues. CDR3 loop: CASSRAEGSTYEQYF. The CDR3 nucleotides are TGTGCCAGCAGCCGCGCGGAGGGGAGCACCTACGAGCAGTACTTC.

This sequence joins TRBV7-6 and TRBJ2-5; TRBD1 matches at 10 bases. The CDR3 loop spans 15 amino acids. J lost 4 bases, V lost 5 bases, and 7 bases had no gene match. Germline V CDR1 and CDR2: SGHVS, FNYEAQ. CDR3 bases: TGTGCCAGCAGCAGAAGGACAGGGGGGACAGAGACCCAGTACTTC. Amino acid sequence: CASSRRTGGTETQYF.

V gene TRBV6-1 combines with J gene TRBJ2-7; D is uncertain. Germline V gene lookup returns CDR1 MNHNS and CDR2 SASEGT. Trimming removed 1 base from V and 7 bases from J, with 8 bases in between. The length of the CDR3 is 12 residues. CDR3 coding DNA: TGTGCCAGCAGTGAAGAGAGAACGGAGCAGTACTTC. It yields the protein CASSEERTEQYF.

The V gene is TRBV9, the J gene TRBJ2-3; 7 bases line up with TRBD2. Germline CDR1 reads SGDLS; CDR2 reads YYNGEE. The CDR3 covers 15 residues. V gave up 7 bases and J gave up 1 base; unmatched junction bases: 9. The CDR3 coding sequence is TGTGCCAGCTCCGACGGGGGGTTCGGCACAGATACGCAGTATTTT. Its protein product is CASSDGGFGTDTQYF.

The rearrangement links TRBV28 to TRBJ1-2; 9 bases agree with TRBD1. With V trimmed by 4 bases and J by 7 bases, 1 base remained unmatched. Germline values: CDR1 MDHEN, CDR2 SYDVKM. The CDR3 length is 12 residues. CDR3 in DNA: TGTGCCAGCAGTTCGGGACAGGGTGGCTACACCTTC. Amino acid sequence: CASSSGQGGYTF.

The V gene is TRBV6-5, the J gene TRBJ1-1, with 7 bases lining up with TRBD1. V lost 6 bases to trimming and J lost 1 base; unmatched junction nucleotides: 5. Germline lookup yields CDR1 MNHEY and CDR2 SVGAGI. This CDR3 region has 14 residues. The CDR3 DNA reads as TGTGCCAGCAGGTACAGGGGATCGAACACTGAAGCTTTCTTT. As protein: CASRYRGSNTEAFF.

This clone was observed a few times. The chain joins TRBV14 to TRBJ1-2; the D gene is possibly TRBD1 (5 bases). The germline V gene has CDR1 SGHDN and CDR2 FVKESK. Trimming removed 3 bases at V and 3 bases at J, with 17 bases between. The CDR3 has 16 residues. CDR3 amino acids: CASSHSGARGYYGYTF. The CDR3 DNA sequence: TGTGCCAGCAGCCATAGCGGGGCTAGGGGTTACTATGGCTACACCTTC.

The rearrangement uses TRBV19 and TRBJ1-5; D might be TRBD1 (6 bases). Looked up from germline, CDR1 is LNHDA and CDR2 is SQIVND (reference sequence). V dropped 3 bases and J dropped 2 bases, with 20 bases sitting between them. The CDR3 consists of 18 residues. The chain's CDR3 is CASSMRAGGGLRNQPQHF. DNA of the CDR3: TGTGCCAGTAGTATGCGGGCGGGAGGGGGTTTGCGCAATCAGCCCCAGCATTTT.

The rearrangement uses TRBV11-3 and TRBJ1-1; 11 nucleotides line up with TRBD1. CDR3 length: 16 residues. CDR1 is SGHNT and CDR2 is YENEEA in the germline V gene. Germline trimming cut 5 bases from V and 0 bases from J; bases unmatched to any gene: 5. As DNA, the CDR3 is TGTGCCAGCAGCCCGGGACAGGGGGACGTGAACACTGAAGCTTTCTTT. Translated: CASSPGQGDVNTEAFF.

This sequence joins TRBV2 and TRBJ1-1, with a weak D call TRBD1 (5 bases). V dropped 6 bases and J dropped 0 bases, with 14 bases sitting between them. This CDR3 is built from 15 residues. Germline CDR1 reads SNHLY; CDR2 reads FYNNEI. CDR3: CASRARGSMNTEAFF. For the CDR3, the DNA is TGTGCCAGCAGGGCGCGGGGCAGCATGAACACTGAAGCTTTCTTT.

The CDR3 protein is CASSLNTVNTEAFF. For the CDR3, the DNA is TGTGCCAGCAGCTTAAATACGGTTAACACTGAAGCTTTCTTT. The V and J genes are TRBV7-2 and TRBJ1-1; unclear D gene. The germline V gene encodes CDR1 SGHTA and CDR2 FQGNSA. This CDR3 is 14 amino acids long. The V and J ends lost 2 bases and 2 bases respectively, with 9 bases between them. The variable domain in full, with the rest retrieved from reference TRBV7-2 and TRBJ1-1, is GAGVSQSPSNKVTEKGKDVELRCDPISGHTALYWYRQSLGQGLEFLIYFQGNSAPDKSGLPSDRFSAERTGGSVSTLTIQRTQQEDSAVYLCASSLNTVNTEAFFGQGTRLTVV.

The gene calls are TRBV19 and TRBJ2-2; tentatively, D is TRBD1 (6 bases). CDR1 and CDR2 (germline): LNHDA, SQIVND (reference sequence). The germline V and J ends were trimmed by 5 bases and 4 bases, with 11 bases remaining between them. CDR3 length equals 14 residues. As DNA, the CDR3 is TGTGCCAGTAGTTCCCGGACAGTCACCGGGGAGCTGTTTTTT. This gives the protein CASSSRTVTGELFF.

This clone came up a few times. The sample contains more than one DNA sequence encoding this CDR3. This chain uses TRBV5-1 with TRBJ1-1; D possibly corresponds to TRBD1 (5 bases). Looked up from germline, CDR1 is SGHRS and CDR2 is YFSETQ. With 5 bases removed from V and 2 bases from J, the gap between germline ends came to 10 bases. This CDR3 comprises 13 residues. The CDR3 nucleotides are TGCGCCAGCAGGTTTCAGGGTAACACTGAAGCTTTCTTT. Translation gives CASRFQGNTEAFF.

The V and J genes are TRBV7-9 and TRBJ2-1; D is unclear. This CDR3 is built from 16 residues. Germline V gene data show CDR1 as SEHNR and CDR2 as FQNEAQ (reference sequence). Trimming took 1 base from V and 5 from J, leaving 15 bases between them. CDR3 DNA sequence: TGTGCCAGCAGCTTAGTCCGCCGGCCGGGTAACAATGAGCAGTTCTTC. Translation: CASSLVRRPGNNEQFF.

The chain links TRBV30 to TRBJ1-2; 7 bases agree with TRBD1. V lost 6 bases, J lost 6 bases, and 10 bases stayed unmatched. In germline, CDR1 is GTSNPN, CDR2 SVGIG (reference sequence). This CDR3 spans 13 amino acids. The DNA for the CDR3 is TGTGCCTGCCCCAGACAGGGTCATCATGGCTACACCTTC. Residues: CACPRQGHHGYTF.